The next 24 T cell receptor beta chains were all read from a single sample in a study of T-cell reconstitution after alpha-beta-depleted transplantation in children. Preparation of the TCRbeta library was carried out with unique molecular identifiers. TCRdb analysed the PCR reads with MiXCR anew, one entry per CDR3 protein. The sample lists about 610,000 distinct CDR3 sequences; 10% to 13% were seen once. The sequences come from PBMCs from the stem cell graft donor, collected from the stem cell graft. These receptor sequences come from a human donor who donated a stem cell graft to a child with acute myeloid leukemia.

This clonotype was seen a handful of times. The V call is TRBV29-1, the J call TRBJ2-3; 10 bases align to TRBD1. CDR3 length equals 15 residues. The J segment lost 4 bases and the V segment lost 3 bases, leaving 7 bases of the junction unmatched. Per germline, CDR1 SQVTM and CDR2 ANQGSEA. For the CDR3, the DNA is TGCAGCGTTGATACGGGGACAGGGGTCGCAGATACGCAGTATTTT. It specifies CSVDTGTGVADTQYF.

This rearrangement joins TRBV20-1 to TRBJ1-5, with D maybe TRBD1 (5 bases). Germline assignment: CDR1 DFQATT and CDR2 SNEGSKA (reference sequence). CDR3 length: 16 amino acids. Trimming removed 1 base from V and 3 bases from J, with 16 bases in between. CDR3 nucleotide sequence: TGCAGTGCTAGAGTCGGGAGGGGAATTATCAATCAGCCCCAGCATTTT. It codes for CSARVGRGIINQPQHF.

This clonotype showed up many times. This sequence joins TRBV10-3 and TRBJ2-7; 10 bases map to TRBD1. This CDR3 region has 14 residues. The germline gives CDR1 ENHRY, CDR2 SYGVKD. Trimming cost V 3 bases and J 4 bases; bases outside gene matches: 3. The CDR3 DNA follows: TGTGCCATCAGTGACGGGACAGGGGTTTACGAGCAGTACTTC. It codes for CAISDGTGVYEQYF.

As DNA, the CDR3 is TGTGCCAGCAGTTTCCAGGGTTACTATGGCTACACCTTC. It encodes CASSFQGYYGYTF. This sequence joins TRBV28 and TRBJ1-2; TRBD1 is a possible D gene (5 bases). Germline CDR1 and CDR2: MDHEN and SYDVKM. The germline V and J ends were trimmed by 3 bases and 3 bases, with 8 bases remaining between them. This CDR3 comprises 13 residues.

The chain has TRBV20-1 and TRBJ2-2; TRBD1 or TRBD2 may be the D gene (5 bases each). CDR3 length equals 15 residues. Germline CDR1 is DFQATT and CDR2 is SNEGSKA (reference sequence). Trimming took off 0 bases at V and 4 bases at J, with 12 bases between the two ends. DNA for the CDR3: TGCAGTGCTAGAGAGGCCGGGGCGGCCACCGGGGAGCTGTTTTTT. Translated, it gives CSAREAGAATGELFF.

V is TRBV5-1 and J is TRBJ2-7; 15 nucleotides agree with TRBD2. This CDR3 is 15 amino acids long. Germline CDR1 is SGHRS and CDR2 is YFSETQ. V was pared by 3 bases and J by 8 bases, with 6 bases of the junction left unmatched. Here the CDR3 reads CASSSQGLAGGQQYF. DNA for the CDR3: TGCGCCAGCAGCTCCCAGGGACTAGCGGGAGGACAGCAGTACTTC.

The chain carries TRBV11-2 and TRBJ2-5; 13 nucleotides agree with TRBD2. Trimming removed 5 bases from V and 7 bases from J; junction bases left unmatched: 4. This CDR3 spans 14 amino acids. Germline V gene data show CDR1 as SGHAT and CDR2 as FQNNGV. CDR3 region: CASSPGLAGATQYF. In DNA, the CDR3 is TGTGCCAGCAGCCCCGGACTAGCGGGAGCGACCCAGTACTTC.

In this sample, this clonotype turned up many times. V gene TRBV9 combines with J gene TRBJ2-1; D unclear. The germline V gene encodes CDR1 SGDLS and CDR2 YYNGEE. V was clipped by 0 bases and J by 11 bases, with 6 bases between them. The CDR3 runs 11 residues. For the CDR3, the DNA is TGTGCCAGCAGCGTAGGGCCACAGCAGTTCTTC. Protein: CASSVGPQQFF. The full variable domain, completed using reference TRBV9 and TRBJ2-1, is DSGVTQTPKHLITATGQRVTLRCSPRSGDLSVYWYQQSLDQGLQFLIQYYNGEERAKGNILERFSAQQFPDLHSELNLSSLELGDSALYFCASSVGPQQFFGPGTRLTVL.

J is TRBJ2-6 and V is TRBV6-2 or TRBV6-3, with D possibly TRBD2 on 6 matching bases. Trimming pared 6 bases from V and 0 bases from J, leaving 15 bases between. Germline assignment: CDR1 MNHEY and CDR2 SVGEGT. CDR3 length: 17 amino acids. CDR3: CASRDRDFLSGANVLTF. The CDR3 nucleotides are TGTGCCAGCAGGGACCGGGACTTCCTCTCTGGGGCCAACGTCCTGACTTTC.

This clonotype was observed at least ten times. V and J are TRBV5-4 and TRBJ2-1, with no clear D. Deletions cut 3 bases from V and 0 bases from J, with 16 bases between. The CDR3 sequence is 17 residues long. Germline V gene lookup returns CDR1 SGHNT and CDR2 YYREEE (reference sequence). The CDR3, as DNA: TGTGCCAGCAGCTCCGCCGTAGGGATTAGCTCCTACAATGAGCAGTTCTTC. Encoded protein: CASSSAVGISSYNEQFF.

This clonotype has a handful of counts. DNA of the CDR3: TGTGCCAGCAGGGAGGGGGCAGAGGTTTCACCCCTCCACTTT. This codes for CASREGAEVSPLHF. The chain couples TRBV2 to TRBJ1-6; 7 bases are shared with TRBD1. V shed 6 bases and J 9 bases; nucleotides not matched to a gene: 8. Germline values: CDR1 SNHLY, CDR2 FYNNEI. The CDR3 spans 14 residues.

J is TRBJ1-2 and V is TRBV20-1; D is possibly TRBD1 (5 bases). Germline CDR1 is DFQATT and CDR2 is SNEGSKA (reference sequence). The CDR3 runs to 15 residues. V was clipped by 3 bases and J by 2 bases, with 16 bases between them. The CDR3 sequence is CSASRSPGVNYGYTF. The CDR3, as DNA: TGCAGTGCTAGTCGGTCCCCGGGGGTAAACTATGGCTACACCTTC.

CDR3 DNA: TGCGCCAGCAGCCTCCGGGACTCCGCGCTGTTCTTC. This sequence encodes CASSLRDSALFF. The chain couples TRBV5-1 to TRBJ2-1, with D perhaps TRBD2 (6 bases). Per germline, CDR1 SGHRS and CDR2 YFSETQ. This CDR3 has 12 residues. V was cut by 4 bases and J by 15 bases, with 17 bases left in between. Combining the CDR3 with reference TRBV5-1 and TRBJ2-1 gives the whole variable domain KAGVTQTPRYLIKTRGQQVTLSCSPISGHRSVSWYQQTPGQGLQFLFEYFSETQRNKGNFPGRFSGRQFSNSRSEMNVSTLELGDSALYLCASSLRDSALFFGPGTRLTVL.

This clonotype was recorded at least ten times. V and J are TRBV5-1 and TRBJ2-1; 7 nucleotides match TRBD1. CDR3 length equals 16 residues. Germline-derived CDR1 and CDR2 are SGHRS and YFSETQ. V shed 3 bases, J shed 5 bases, and the junction held 11 bases outside the gene matches. The CDR3 DNA reads TGCGCCAGCAGCTCCGCGCACAGGACAGGCAACAATGAGCAGTTCTTC. Protein product: CASSSAHRTGNNEQFF.

This clonotype was seen only a few times. The J gene is TRBJ1-1, the V gene TRBV29-1; D is possibly TRBD1 (6 bases). CDR3 length equals 12 residues. The germline V gene encodes CDR1 SQVTM and CDR2 ANQGSEA. V was clipped by 5 bases and J by 2 bases, with 9 bases between them. CDR3 sequence reads: CSVSRGNTEAFF. The CDR3 nucleotides read TGCAGCGTTTCCAGGGGCAACACTGAAGCTTTCTTT.

This chain links TRBV6-2 or TRBV6-3 with TRBJ2-1; 7 bases fit TRBD2. V shed 4 bases and J 10 bases; nucleotides not matched to a gene: 19. This CDR3 comprises 17 residues. Germline assignment: CDR1 MNHEY and CDR2 SVGEGT. The CDR3 coding sequence is TGTGCCAGCAGTTTCCCCACCAGCTACGCGGGAGATGACGAGCAGTTCTTC. Translated: CASSFPTSYAGDDEQFF.

With respect to this clonotype: This may come from a read error, since a much larger clone is one base off. V and J are TRBV28 and TRBJ1-4; D is unresolved. The CDR3 is 12 residues long. CDR1 and CDR2 from the germline V gene are MDHEN and SYDVKM. The DNA for the CDR3 is TGTGCCATCAGTTTAGTTAAAGCGAGACCGTTTTTT. Residues: CAISLVKARPFF.

This clonotype has only a few counts. The chain combines TRBV6-2 or TRBV6-3 with TRBJ2-7; 14 nucleotides align to TRBD2. This CDR3 has 16 residues. Trimming took 5 bases from V and 4 from J; bases not matched to a gene: 7. CDR1 is MNHEY and CDR2 is SVGEGT in the germline V gene. For the CDR3, the DNA is TGTGCCAGCAGTCCGGCCGGGACTAGCGGGAGTTACGAGCAGTACTTC. Protein: CASSPAGTSGSYEQYF.

The genes are TRBV27 and TRBJ2-7; D remains unclear. The germline CDR1 and CDR2 sequences are MNHEY and SMNVEV (reference sequence). The CDR3 has 13 amino acids. Between the trimmed V and J ends, which lost 3 bases and 3 bases, there was a span of 9 bases. The CDR3 DNA sequence: TGTGCCAGCAGTTTCGGGCAGAACTACGAGCAGTACTTC. Its translation: CASSFGQNYEQYF.

The rearrangement links TRBV7-8 to TRBJ1-2; D gene unclear. Per the germline V gene, CDR1 is SGHVS and CDR2 is FQNEAQ. The CDR3 spans 15 residues. Trimming pared 2 bases from V and 1 base from J, leaving 11 bases between. This chain's CDR3 is CASSLRVDLNYGYTF. CDR3 bases: TGTGCCAGCAGCTTAAGGGTCGATCTTAACTATGGCTACACCTTC.

J is TRBJ2-5 and V is TRBV7-9; TRBD1 matches at 7 bases. Germline V gives CDR1 SEHNR, CDR2 FQNEAQ (reference sequence). J was trimmed by 5 bases and V by 3 bases; bases with no gene match: 6. The CDR3 consists of 14 residues. The CDR3 sequence is CASSFATGNETQYF. The CDR3 DNA reads as TGTGCCAGCAGCTTTGCGACAGGGAATGAGACCCAGTACTTC.

This clonotype was counted at least ten times. The chain links TRBV28 to TRBJ2-3; D is unclear. This CDR3 spans 12 amino acids. Germline CDR1 is MDHEN and CDR2 is SYDVKM. Trimming pared 4 bases from V and 7 bases from J, leaving 9 bases between. The CDR3 region has the DNA TGTGCCAGCAGTTCCTCCCCCTATACGCAGTATTTT. Amino acids: CASSSSPYTQYF.

This clonotype was seen repeatedly, ten times or more. The genes are TRBV28 and TRBJ1-2, with D possibly matching TRBD1 (6 bases). The ends were cut back, 11 bases at V and 4 bases at J, with 20 bases in the middle. Germline V gene data show CDR1 as MDHEN and CDR2 as SYDVKM. The CDR3 has 14 amino acids. CDR3 coding DNA: TGTGCCGTCAAATGGGGGCGGGCTAGCTATGGCTACACCTTC. This sequence encodes CAVKWGRASYGYTF.

This clonotype has at least ten counts. The gene calls are TRBV5-1 and TRBJ2-7; D not resolved. The V end lost 0 bases, the J end lost 0 bases, and 10 bases lay between the germline ends. The CDR3 loop spans 15 amino acids. The germline gives CDR1 SGHRS, CDR2 YFSETQ. CDR3 coding DNA: TGCGCCAGCAGCTTGGATCCCGGCTACTCCTACGAGCAGTACTTC. It encodes CASSLDPGYSYEQYF. Combining the CDR3 with reference TRBV5-1 and TRBJ2-7 gives the whole variable domain KAGVTQTPRYLIKTRGQQVTLSCSPISGHRSVSWYQQTPGQGLQFLFEYFSETQRNKGNFPGRFSGRQFSNSRSEMNVSTLELGDSALYLCASSLDPGYSYEQYFGPGTRLTVT.